The subject of this entry is one TCR beta chain. Its target is not known. This record belongs to a study of T cells in Graves' hyperthyroidism and ophthalmopathy. The PBMCs were taken from about 9.7 ml of fresh peripheral blood. RNA transcripts served as the template for amplifying TCR beta CDR3 regions. A set of HTBI primers served as the primers for a first-round RT-PCR of the TCR CDR3. TCRdb analysed the multiplex PCR reads with MiXCR anew, one entry per CDR3 protein. The sample consists of approximately 400,000 distinct CDR3 sequences, 14% to 15% of them appearing once. Study-level results: The model foresaw ophthalmopathy a median about 6.1 months prior to onset. Also found in blood were most expanded thyroid clonotypes above 0.001.

CDR1 is DFQATT, CDR2 SNEGSKA, per germline (reference sequence). Trimming took 1 base from V and 5 from J, leaving 14 bases between them. There are 14 residues in the CDR3. This chain connects TRBV20-1 to TRBJ2-5; a weak D match, TRBD2 (8 bases). Input material: blood. This TCR was recovered from a woman between 25 and 40 years old with Graves' hyperthyroidism. CDR3 sequence reads: CSARGQGGGETQYF. As DNA, the CDR3 is TGCAGTGCTAGAGGACAGGGCGGGGGGGAGACCCAGTACTTC.